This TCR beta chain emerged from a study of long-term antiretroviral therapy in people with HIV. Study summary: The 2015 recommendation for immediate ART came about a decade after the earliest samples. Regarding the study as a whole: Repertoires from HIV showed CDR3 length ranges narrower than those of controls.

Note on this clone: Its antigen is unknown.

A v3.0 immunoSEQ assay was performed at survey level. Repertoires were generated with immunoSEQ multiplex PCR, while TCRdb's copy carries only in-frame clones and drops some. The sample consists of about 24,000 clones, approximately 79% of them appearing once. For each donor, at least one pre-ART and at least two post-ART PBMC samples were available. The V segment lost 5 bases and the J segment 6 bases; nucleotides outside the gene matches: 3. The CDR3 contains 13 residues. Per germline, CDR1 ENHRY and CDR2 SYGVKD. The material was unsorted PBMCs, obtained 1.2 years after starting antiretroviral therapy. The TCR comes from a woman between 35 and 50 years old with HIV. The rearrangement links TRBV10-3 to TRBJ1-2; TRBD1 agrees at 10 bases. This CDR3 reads CAISLGTGDGYTF. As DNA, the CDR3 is TGTGCCATCAGTTTAGGGACAGGGGATGGCTACACCTTC.